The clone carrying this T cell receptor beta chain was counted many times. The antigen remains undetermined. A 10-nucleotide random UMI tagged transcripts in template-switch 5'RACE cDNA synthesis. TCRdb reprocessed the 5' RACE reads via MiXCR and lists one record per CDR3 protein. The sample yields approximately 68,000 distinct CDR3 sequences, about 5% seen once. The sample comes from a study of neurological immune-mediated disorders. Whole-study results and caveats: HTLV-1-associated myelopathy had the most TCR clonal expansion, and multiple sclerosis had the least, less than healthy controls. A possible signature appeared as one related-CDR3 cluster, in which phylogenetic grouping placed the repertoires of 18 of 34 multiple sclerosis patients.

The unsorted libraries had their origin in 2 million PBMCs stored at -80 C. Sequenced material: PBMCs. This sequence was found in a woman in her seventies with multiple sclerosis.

Here the CDR3 DNA reads TGCAGTGCTAGGGGGGGATGGCTAGGAGGTGATACGCAGTATTTT. Its translation: CSARGGWLGGDTQYF. The J gene is TRBJ2-3, the V gene TRBV20-1, with D possibly being TRBD2 (6 bases). The CDR3 consists of 15 residues. V was cut by 3 bases and J by 6 bases, with 19 bases left in between. CDR1 and CDR2 (germline): DFQATT, SNEGSKA (reference sequence).